Below, 4 T cell receptor beta chains from the same sample are listed, as sequenced in a study of CD8 T cells in ankylosing spondylitis (dated by TCRdb to 2017 to 2019). The library was built by means of 5' RACE. Data came from an Illumina HiSeq 2500. TCRdb ran its own pipeline on the public reads, namely fastp trimming at Q25 and MiXCR clone calling, and kept in-frame beta chains. Entries are consolidated by CDR3 protein sequence, retaining the most common genes and DNA. Here the sample has approximately 220,000 distinct CDR3 sequences; about 10% occur a single time. Approximately 20% of the sample is in the top ten clones. What was sequenced was blood, either unsorted or a sorted T cell fraction (not recorded which). These receptors were collected from a male donor with ankylosing spondylitis or in good health (not recorded which).

This clonotype turned up a few times. The gene calls are TRBV7-9 and TRBJ2-3, with 8 bases identical to TRBD2. There are 16 residues in the CDR3. With V trimmed by 3 bases and J by 2 bases, 7 bases remained unmatched. Germline-derived CDR1 and CDR2 are SEHNR and FQNEAQ (reference sequence). This CDR3 is CASSLITGGDTDTQYF. The CDR3 DNA follows: TGTGCCAGCAGCTTGATTACCGGGGGGGACACAGATACGCAGTATTTT.

As for this clonotype: Since a much larger clone is just one base distant, this may be a read error. The chain is built from TRBV15 and TRBJ2-2; D is perhaps TRBD2 (6 bases). Per the germline V gene, CDR1 is LNHNV and CDR2 is YYDKDF (reference sequence). The CDR3 is made up of 15 amino acids. The CDR3 loop is CATSRDGTDTGEPFF. DNA for the CDR3: TGTGCCACCAGCAGAGACGGGACTGACACCGGGGAGCCGTTTTTT.

There are many counts of this clonotype. The genes are TRBV7-9 and TRBJ1-5; possible D gene TRBD1, 5 bases. V was trimmed by 5 bases and J by 6 bases, leaving 14 bases between them. The CDR3 consists of 14 residues. From germline, CDR1 is SEHNR and CDR2 FQNEAQ (reference sequence). CDR3 sequence (DNA): TGTGCCAGCAGCCCTCGGGGCCAGAGTCAGCCCCAGCATTTT. Its translation: CASSPRGQSQPQHF.

In its sample, this clonotype was seen many times. The V gene is TRBV2, the J gene TRBJ1-4; 7 nucleotides match TRBD1. CDR1 is SNHLY and CDR2 is FYNNEI in the germline V gene. With V trimmed by 5 bases and J by 7 bases, 7 bases remained unmatched. This CDR3 contains 14 residues. CDR3: CASSISGTVEKLFF. CDR3 nucleotide sequence: TGTGCCAGCAGTATTTCCGGGACAGTTGAAAAACTGTTTTTT.